The 29 T cell receptor beta chains presented below share a single source sample, sequenced in a study of blood T cell repertoires in COVID-19. Using immunoSEQ multiplex PCR, the repertoire was profiled, and TCRdb retains in-frame clones only, with some absent. The top ten hold about 0.63% of the sample, which has about 440,000 clones, roughly 91% seen once. Sequenced sample: PBMCs or T cells enriched from blood (not recorded which). The source is a man between 18 and 29 years old who had recovered from COVID-19.

As concerns this clone: The sample has other DNA sequences that encode this CDR3 too. The chain recombines TRBV7-2 with TRBJ2-1, with D possibly being TRBD2 (6 bases). Germline-derived CDR1 and CDR2 are SGHTA and FQGNSA. Trimming removed 1 base at V and 3 bases at J, with 7 bases between. This CDR3 comprises 14 residues. DNA of the CDR3: TGTGCCAGCAGCTTAGGTAGCGGCTACAATGAGCAGTTCTTC. Protein product: CASSLGSGYNEQFF.

This chain uses TRBV2 with TRBJ1-1; 7 bases fit TRBD1. J lost 0 bases, V lost 4 bases, and 5 bases had no gene match. This CDR3 is 15 amino acids long. Germline assignment: CDR1 SNHLY and CDR2 FYNNEI. The CDR3 spells CASSVQGRMNTEAFF. DNA of the CDR3: TGTGCCAGCAGTGTACAGGGGAGGATGAACACTGAAGCTTTCTTT.

The table lists this clone with a count of one. In DNA form, the CDR3 reads TGTGCCAGCAGTTACTCGAATGCGGCGATAGATGGCTACACCTTC. Its protein is CASSYSNAAIDGYTF. The genes are TRBV6-5 and TRBJ1-2; the D is unclear. CDR1 is MNHEY, CDR2 SVGAGI, per germline. Trimming cost V 0 bases and J 6 bases, with 14 bases left between them. This CDR3 is 15 amino acids long.

The rearrangement uses TRBV13 and TRBJ2-5; D might be TRBD1 (6 bases). Deletions cut 5 bases from V and 5 bases from J, with 15 bases between. This CDR3 contains 14 residues. From germline, CDR1 is PRHDT and CDR2 FYEKMQ (reference sequence). CDR3: CASSETGYVETQYF. CDR3 coding DNA: TGTGCCAGCAGCGAAACAGGGTACGTGGAGACCCAGTACTTC.

This clone has only one observation. The V and J genes are TRBV30 and TRBJ2-7; no definite D call. Trimming shortened V by 0 bases and J by 4 bases, and 7 bases separated the two germline ends. CDR1 is GTSNPN and CDR2 is SVGIG in the germline V gene (reference sequence). This CDR3 is 12 amino acids long. CDR3 DNA: TGTGCCTGGAGTGTGGTCGGTTACGAGCAGTACTTC. Its translation: CAWSVVGYEQYF.

The chain carries TRBV6-4 and TRBJ1-2, with 11 bases matching TRBD1. V shed 6 bases and J 5 bases; nucleotides not matched to a gene: 8. The CDR3 length is 15 residues. Germline CDR1 MRHNA, CDR2 SNTAGT. CDR3 DNA: TGTGCCAGCAGAGACGGGACAGGGGGGGAGTATGGCTACACCTTC. Translating it yields CASRDGTGGEYGYTF.

This clone was seen just once. The rearrangement links TRBV6-5 to TRBJ1-4; TRBD1 aligns across 10 bases. The CDR3 totals 14 residues. Per the germline V gene, CDR1 is MNHEY and CDR2 is SVGAGI. V gave up 5 bases and J gave up 11 bases; unmatched junction bases: 8. The CDR3 here is CASSRGQGIGKLFF. DNA of the CDR3: TGTGCCAGCAGTCGGGGACAGGGGATTGGGAAACTGTTTTTT.

This clone came up a few times. Other DNA sequences in the sample encode the same CDR3. V usage is TRBV12-3 or TRBV12-4 and J usage is TRBJ1-5; D unresolved. The germline V and J ends were trimmed by 3 bases and 4 bases, with 7 bases remaining between them. The CDR3 loop spans 13 amino acids. CDR3 sequence: CASSFDRNQPQHF. CDR3 DNA sequence: TGTGCCAGCAGTTTTGATAGAAATCAGCCCCAGCATTTT.

CDR3 nucleotides: TGTGCCAGCAGCCAAGACCCTGCTATGTATACCTTC. Protein: CASSQDPAMYTF. The chain employs TRBV3-1 (or the pseudogene TRBV3-2) and TRBJ1-2; D remains unclear. The length of the CDR3 is 12 residues. CDR1 LGHDT and CDR2 YNNKEL come from the germline V gene (reference sequence). V lost 0 bases and J lost 14, with 13 bases in between.

The J gene is TRBJ2-1, the V gene TRBV27, with TRBD1 identical over 9 bases. V lost 6 bases, J lost 4 bases, and 10 bases stayed unmatched. Germline loops: CDR1 MNHEY, CDR2 SMNVEV (reference sequence). The CDR3 is 16 residues long. CDR3 coding DNA: TGTGCCAGCAGGCCGCTAGACAGGGGGAAATACAATGAGCAGTTCTTC. Translated: CASRPLDRGKYNEQFF.

In its sample, this clone was seen once. This chain links TRBV10-3 with TRBJ1-4, with TRBD1 as a possible D gene (5 bases). V lost 5 bases, J lost 4 bases, and 11 bases lay in between. Germline CDR1 ENHRY, CDR2 SYGVKD. The CDR3 sequence is 14 residues long. The CDR3 DNA sequence: TGTGCCATCAGTCGACAGCTAAGTAATGAAAAACTGTTTTTT. Translation: CAISRQLSNEKLFF.

This chain links TRBV12-3 or TRBV12-4 with TRBJ1-6; unclear D gene. V was shortened by 3 bases and J by 7 bases, with 4 bases between the two germline ends. The CDR3 extends over 12 amino acids. Here the CDR3 DNA reads TGTGCCAGCAGTTTGGCAAATTCACCCCTCCACTTT. Translated: CASSLANSPLHF.

The rearrangement joins TRBV19 to TRBJ1-5, with D maybe TRBD1 (5 bases). This CDR3 is built from 18 residues. The V end lost 5 bases, the J end lost 0 bases, and 20 bases lay between the germline ends. Germline lookup yields CDR1 LNHDA and CDR2 SQIVND (reference sequence). The CDR3 reads CASSPPRRGPDSNQPQHF. The CDR3 region has the DNA TGTGCCAGTAGTCCACCACGGAGGGGACCGGATAGCAATCAGCCCCAGCATTTT.

This chain joins TRBV27 and TRBJ2-3; 9 nucleotides agree with TRBD2. The CDR3 contains 15 residues. Germline values: CDR1 MNHEY, CDR2 SMNVEV (reference sequence). With V trimmed by 6 bases and J by 3 bases, 7 bases remained unmatched. The CDR3 bases are TGTGCCAGCAGCAATAGCGGGAGAGGGACAGATACGCAGTATTTT. Translation: CASSNSGRGTDTQYF.

V is TRBV11-1 and J is TRBJ1-2, with 8 bases identical to TRBD1. Germline CDR1 reads SGHAT; CDR2 reads FQDESV (reference sequence). The CDR3 loop spans 16 amino acids. Germline trimming cut 1 base from V and 5 bases from J; bases unmatched to any gene: 9. The CDR3 DNA follows: TGTGCCAGCAGCTTAGGGTCGGGACAGGCCGTTTATGGCTACACCTTC. Protein: CASSLGSGQAVYGYTF. Looking up the rest from reference TRBV11-1 and TRBJ1-2 gives the full variable domain: EAEVAQSPRYKITEKSQAVAFWCDPISGHATLYWYRQILGQGPELLVQFQDESVVDDSQLPKDRFSAERLKGVDSTLKIQPAELGDSAMYLCASSLGSGQAVYGYTFGSGTRLTVV.

The chain joins TRBV19 to TRBJ2-3; TRBD2 matches 8 bases. From germline, CDR1 is LNHDA and CDR2 SQIVND (reference sequence). The CDR3 covers 15 residues. Unmatched junction bases numbered 9, after V lost 6 bases and J lost 4 bases. The CDR3 nucleotides are TGTGCCAGTAGCACTAGCGGAGGGGCGGCAGATACGCAGTATTTT. Its protein is CASSTSGGAADTQYF.

The table lists this clone with a count of one. This chain uses TRBV3-1 (or the pseudogene TRBV3-2) with TRBJ2-3, with D hard to call. The CDR3 extends over 12 amino acids. Germline CDR1 is LGHDT and CDR2 is YNNKEL (reference sequence). V was cut by 1 base and J by 6 bases, with 5 bases left in between. For the CDR3, the DNA is TGTGCCAGCAGCCAAGTAGTGGATACGCAGTATTTT. Protein sequence: CASSQVVDTQYF.

This clone came up once. The chain has TRBV5-6 and TRBJ1-5, with TRBD1 as a possible D gene (6 bases). Deletions cut 4 bases from V and 9 bases from J, with 14 bases between. Germline CDR1 SGHDT, CDR2 YYEEEE. This CDR3 spans 13 amino acids. CDR3 loop: CASSEGQFGPQHF. The CDR3 bases are TGTGCCAGCAGCGAGGGACAATTCGGGCCCCAGCATTTT.

This clone showed up just once. This chain uses TRBV27 with TRBJ1-2, with TRBD1 matching 9 bases. The CDR3 is 16 residues long. Germline V CDR1 and CDR2: MNHEY, SMNVEV (reference sequence). V was clipped by 4 bases and J by 4 bases; unmatched bases: 10. This CDR3 is CASSSQGQGLGYGYTF. Here the CDR3 DNA reads TGTGCCAGCAGTTCCCAGGGACAGGGACTCGGCTATGGCTACACCTTC.

The gene calls are TRBV4-2 and TRBJ1-2; D call uncertain. The CDR3 runs 16 residues. Germline CDR1 LGHNA, CDR2 YNFKEQ. Between the trimmed V and J ends, which lost 1 base and 7 bases, there was a span of 19 bases. In DNA form, the CDR3 reads TGTGCCAGCAGCCAAGCCCCGGATCGATTGACGGGTGGCTACACCTTC. It codes for CASSQAPDRLTGGYTF.

This sequence joins TRBV5-1 and TRBJ2-5, with TRBD1 matching 7 bases. The CDR3 covers 15 residues. Germline CDR1 and CDR2: SGHRS and YFSETQ. Losses at the gene ends were 4 bases for V and 0 bases for J; bases not matched to a gene: 6. CDR3 loop: CASSPTGPYQETQYF. In DNA form, the CDR3 reads TGCGCCAGCAGCCCGACAGGGCCGTACCAAGAGACCCAGTACTTC.

This clone was seen only once. The rearrangement joins TRBV3-1 (or the pseudogene TRBV3-2) to TRBJ2-5, with 10 bases fitting TRBD2. Per germline, CDR1 LGHDT and CDR2 YNNKEL (reference sequence). V was pared by 1 base and J by 2 bases, with 1 base of the junction left unmatched. The CDR3 consists of 15 residues. The DNA for the CDR3 is TGTGCCAGCAGCCAAGGGACTAGCGGACAAGAGACCCAGTACTTC. Its translation is CASSQGTSGQETQYF.

The chain couples TRBV7-9 to TRBJ2-2; the match to TRBD1 covers 7 bases. V lost 5 bases to trimming and J lost 7 bases; unmatched junction nucleotides: 7. Germline V gene lookup returns CDR1 SEHNR and CDR2 FQNEAQ (reference sequence). The CDR3 is made up of 14 amino acids. CDR3 DNA: TGTGCCAGCAGCCGGGGACAGCGGAGCGGGGAGCTGTTTTTT. Amino acids: CASSRGQRSGELFF. Looking up the rest from reference TRBV7-9 and TRBJ2-2 gives the full variable domain: DTGVSQNPRHKITKRGQNVTFRCDPISEHNRLYWYRQTLGQGPEFLTYFQNEAQLEKSRLLSDRFSAERPKGSFSTLEIQRTEQGDSAMYLCASSRGQRSGELFFGEGSRLTVL.

The chain couples TRBV19 to TRBJ2-1, with no clear D. Germline-derived CDR1 and CDR2 are LNHDA and SQIVND (reference sequence). Trimming took 5 bases from V and 0 from J, leaving 14 bases between them. This CDR3 has 16 amino acids. For the CDR3, the DNA is TGTGCCAGTAGTTTGCGCGGCGGAAGCTCCTACAATGAGCAGTTCTTC. Protein sequence: CASSLRGGSSYNEQFF.

The CDR3 DNA reads as TGTGCCAGCAGGACTAGACAGACTAATGAAAAACTGTTTTTT. This sequence encodes CASRTRQTNEKLFF. J is TRBJ1-4 and V is TRBV6-5; maybe TRBD1 (5 bases). Germline V gives CDR1 MNHEY, CDR2 SVGAGI. Trimming pared 6 bases from V and 2 bases from J, leaving 10 bases between. The CDR3 loop spans 14 amino acids.

The V gene is TRBV4-1, the J gene TRBJ1-4; 7 bases line up with TRBD1. The CDR3 covers 16 residues. From germline, CDR1 is MGHRA and CDR2 YSYEKL. Germline trimming cut 2 bases from V and 7 bases from J; bases unmatched to any gene: 10. The CDR3 DNA sequence: TGCGCCAGCAGCCAACCAACACAGGGGCGAGGTGAAAAACTGTTTTTT. Translation gives CASSQPTQGRGEKLFF.

This chain links TRBV11-2 with TRBJ2-4; D may be TRBD2 (5 bases). The germline CDR1 and CDR2 sequences are SGHAT and FQNNGV. The CDR3 is made up of 15 amino acids. The V end lost 4 bases, the J end lost 9 bases, and 19 bases lay between the germline ends. CDR3 in amino acids: CASSSLGKSVFIQYF. Written as DNA, the CDR3 is TGTGCCAGCAGCTCCCTCGGGAAATCGGTATTCATTCAGTACTTC.

V usage is TRBV3-1 (or the pseudogene TRBV3-2) and J usage is TRBJ2-1; 11 nucleotides agree with TRBD2. V shed 4 bases, J shed 6 bases, and the junction held 8 bases outside the gene matches. The CDR3 is made up of 16 amino acids. Germline assignment: CDR1 LGHDT and CDR2 YNNKEL (reference sequence). DNA for the CDR3: TGTGCCAGCAGCCGTATACTAGCGGGGGCCCGCAATGAGCAGTTCTTC. Protein product: CASSRILAGARNEQFF.

The V and J genes are TRBV5-1 and TRBJ1-4; 8 nucleotides agree with TRBD1. The CDR3 runs to 16 residues. V was clipped by 4 bases and J by 1 base; unmatched bases: 6. CDR1 is SGHRS, CDR2 YFSETQ, per germline. CDR3 sequence reads: CASSRGTGETNEKLFF. In DNA, the CDR3 is TGCGCCAGCAGCAGAGGGACAGGTGAAACTAATGAAAAACTGTTTTTT. The full variable domain, completed using reference TRBV5-1 and TRBJ1-4, is KAGVTQTPRYLIKTRGQQVTLSCSPISGHRSVSWYQQTPGQGLQFLFEYFSETQRNKGNFPGRFSGRQFSNSRSEMNVSTLELGDSALYLCASSRGTGETNEKLFFGSGTQLSVL.